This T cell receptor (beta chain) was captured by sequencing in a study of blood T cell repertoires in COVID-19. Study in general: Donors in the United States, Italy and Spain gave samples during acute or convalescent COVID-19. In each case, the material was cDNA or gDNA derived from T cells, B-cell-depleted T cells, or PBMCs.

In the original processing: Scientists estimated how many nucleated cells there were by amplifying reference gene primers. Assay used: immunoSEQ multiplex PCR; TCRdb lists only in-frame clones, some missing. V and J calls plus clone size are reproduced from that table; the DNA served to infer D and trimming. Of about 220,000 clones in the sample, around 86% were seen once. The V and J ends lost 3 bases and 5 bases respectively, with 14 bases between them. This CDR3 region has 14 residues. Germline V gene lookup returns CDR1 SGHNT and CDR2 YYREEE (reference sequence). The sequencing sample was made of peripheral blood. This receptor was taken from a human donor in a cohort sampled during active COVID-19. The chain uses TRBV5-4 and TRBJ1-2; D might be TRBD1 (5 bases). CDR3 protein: CASSYDGQGYGYTF. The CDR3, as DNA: TGTGCCAGCAGCTACGACGGCCAGGGTTATGGCTACACCTTC.